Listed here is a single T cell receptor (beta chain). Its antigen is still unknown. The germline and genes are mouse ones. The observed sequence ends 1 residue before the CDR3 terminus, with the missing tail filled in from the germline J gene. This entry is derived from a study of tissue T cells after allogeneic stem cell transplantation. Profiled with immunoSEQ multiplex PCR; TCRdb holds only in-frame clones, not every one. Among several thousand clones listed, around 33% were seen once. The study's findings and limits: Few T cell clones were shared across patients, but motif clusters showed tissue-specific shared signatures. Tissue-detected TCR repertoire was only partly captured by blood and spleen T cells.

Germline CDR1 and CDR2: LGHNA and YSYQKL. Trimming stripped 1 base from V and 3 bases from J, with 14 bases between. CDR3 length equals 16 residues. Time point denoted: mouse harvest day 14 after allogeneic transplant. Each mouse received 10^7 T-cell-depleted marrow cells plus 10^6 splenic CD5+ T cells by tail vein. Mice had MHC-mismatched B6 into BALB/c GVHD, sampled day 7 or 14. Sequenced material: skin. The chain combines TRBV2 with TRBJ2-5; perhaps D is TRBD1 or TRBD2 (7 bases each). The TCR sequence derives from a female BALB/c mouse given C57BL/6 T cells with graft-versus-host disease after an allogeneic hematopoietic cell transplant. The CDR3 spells CASSQALRGGQDTQYF. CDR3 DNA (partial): TGTGCCAGCAGCCAAGCCCTCAGGGGGGGACAAGACACCCAGTAC.